This T cell receptor beta chain was recovered during a study of beta chain features in type 1 diabetes (dated by TCRdb to the late 2010s). With regard to the full study: Mean age, gender distribution, total cell number and subset yield were not different between patients and healthy donors. Whereas all 30 or so donors provided naive and central memory subsets, regulatory and stem cell-like memory subsets were isolated from just 8 patients and roughly 8 healthy donors. The study compared TCRB repertoires of sorted circulating CD4+ T cell subsets between recently diagnosed type 1 diabetes patients and matched healthy donors. Across all samples, approximately 98,000,000 sorted cells were examined, and cell number per subset correlated strongly with RNA yield. General findings and caveats noted by the study authors: Because cDNA rather than genomic DNA was sequenced, highly expressing activated cells could have been over-represented, although no difference in activation and CD3 levels was found between groups. HLA sub-analyses involved small numbers of individuals, so any influence of HLA type on TCRB rearrangement remained unresolved. Naive, central memory and regulatory TCRB repertoires appeared to be more similar among patients than among healthy donors. In all four CD4+ subsets, TCRB CDR3 length was moderately but significantly shorter in type 1 diabetes patients. Patients with type 1 diabetes made fewer insertions and deleted more nucleotides at VDJ recombination sites, implying thymic rearrangement abnormalities. Shorter templates might be favored by PCR, yet because patient and control samples were amplified and corrected together, any such skew would affect both groups equally.

Its CDR3 holds 19 amino acids, cysteine through phenylalanine. Of all the DNA, just the CDR3 is kept, 57 bases in frame from base 1. Per the germline V gene (reference sequence), PRHDT is the CDR1 and FYEKMQ is the CDR2. Here V drops 3 bases and J drops 2 bases, and the junction holds 9 bases not matched to any gene. All of the isolated RNA was reverse transcribed with the High Capacity cDNA Reverse Transcription Kit, so expressed TCRB transcripts were sequenced. Deep immunoSEQ sequencing was applied to naive, central memory and regulatory T cell samples, giving an average of about 3.57 million total reads per sample. After sorted cells were lysed in RLT buffer, RNA was extracted with DNase-treated RNeasy Micro or Mini kits, with the choice depending on cell number. To prevent cross-contamination, each cell subset was processed individually, whereas patient and healthy donor samples were processed jointly. TCRB sequences were amplified from cDNA with the immunoSEQ multiplex PCR, producing 87-bp fragments spanning the CDR3 region. Amplicons were sequenced on the Illumina HiSeq platform. As for how the authors treated the data: Synthetic template baselines were used to correct PCR bias computationally, reads within Hamming distance 2 were collapsed together, and singletons that could not be merged were discarded. By aligning reads against IMGT, V, D and J genes, CDR3 length, and insertions or deletions at six rearrangement sites were assigned. Within each subset, clonotype counts were normalized to the number of sorted cells before true diversity and Gini coefficients were calculated with the tcR R package. Repertoire sharing was quantified using the overlap coefficient calculated on TCRB nucleotide sequences. Out-of-frame TCRB sequences from naive cells were analyzed to stand in for the pre-selection repertoire. TCRdb carries this immuneACCESS record with in-frame sequences only. Its versions omit some clonotypes, under half of them owing to an unresolved V gene in the studies checked, with the rest unexplained. That table gives V, J and clone size, and the DNA gave D and trimming. The sample yields about 470,000 clones; about 29% were counted once. Around 0.065% of the sample is in the top ten clones.

This clone was detected a few times. This receptor's antigen is unknown. No base quality values were provided; no much bigger clone lies one nucleotide off. Each donor gave one peripheral blood draw, approximately 120 mL on average, collected into heparinised tubes. Naive, central memory, regulatory and stem cell-like memory CD4+ T cells were sorted on a BD FACSAria II using a panel including CD45RO, CCR7, CD25, CD127, CD95 and CD27. Purity was above 95% for every sorted population. PBMCs were isolated right away by Lymphoprep density gradient centrifugation and were stained directly, without culture. So that batch effects would be minimized, each experiment stained and sorted samples in pairs, pairing one healthy donor with one patient.

The chain links TRBV13 with TRBJ2-1, and 14 bases in between align with TRBD2. This receptor was identified in a young man in good health. Sequencing was done on a sample of naive CD4+ T cells from blood. The sample's cell subset or site label is to be understood as: true naive CD4+ T cells. For the CDR3, the sequence is CASSLETSGRAGTYNEQFF. At the DNA level, the sequence is TGTGCCAGCAGCTTGGAGACTAGCGGGAGGGCCGGCACCTACAATGAGCAGTTCTTC.